A single sample is the source of the 3 T cell receptor beta chains below, sequenced in a study of cytomegalovirus exposure and HLA in healthy donors. This PCR relied on a set of 60 Vbeta primers and 13 Jbeta primers. Libraries were prepared by immunoSEQ multiplex PCR; TCRdb keeps only in-frame clonotypes and omits some of them. The table records 150,000 to 200,000 clones, about 81% of them present only once. The sample was PBMCs. These receptors were taken from a woman aged 25 to 39 in good health and CMV-seronegative.

This clone appeared once. The V call is TRBV27, the J call TRBJ2-2, with 10 bases matching TRBD2. The CDR3 totals 18 residues. V was pared by 3 bases and J by 0 bases, with 7 bases of the junction left unmatched. Germline V gives CDR1 MNHEY, CDR2 SMNVEV (reference sequence). The CDR3 nucleotides read TGTGCCAGCAGTTTTTCTCAGCGGGAGGGAACGAACACCGGGGAGCTGTTTTTT. Translation: CASSFSQREGTNTGELFF.

The CDR3 protein is CASSLRTGREKLFF. For the CDR3, the DNA is TGTGCCAGCAGTTTGAGGACAGGACGGGAAAAACTGTTTTTT. This chain links TRBV28 with TRBJ1-4, with 7 nucleotides matching TRBD1. CDR1 and CDR2 from the germline V gene are MDHEN and SYDVKM. Trimming removed 3 bases from V and 8 bases from J; junction bases left unmatched: 6. CDR3 length: 14 amino acids. Complete variable domain (other parts from reference TRBV28 and TRBJ1-4): DVKVTQSSRYLVKRTGEKVFLECVQDMDHENMFWYRQDPGLGLRLIYFSYDVKMKEKGDIPEGYSVSREKKERFSLILESASTNQTSMYLCASSLRTGREKLFFGSGTQLSVL.

This chain connects TRBV14 to TRBJ2-1; the match to TRBD2 covers 9 bases. With V trimmed by 1 base and J by 0 bases, 7 bases remained unmatched. In germline, CDR1 is SGHDN, CDR2 FVKESK. The CDR3 loop spans 18 amino acids. The DNA of the CDR3 is TGTGCCAGCAGCCAAGGCGGGGGGGGCTGGGCCTCCTACAATGAGCAGTTCTTC. Protein product: CASSQGGGGWASYNEQFF.